A selection of T cell receptor beta chains follows, all from one sample in a study of PD-L1 blockade in urothelial cancer. Profiled with immunoSEQ multiplex PCR; TCRdb holds only in-frame clones, not every one. The data show fewer than 95,000 clones, with around 83% seen just once and roughly 2% held by the top ten. The sample in question was PBMCs, obtained around atezolizumab (anti-PD-L1) treatment. These receptors were collected from a man in his fifties or sixties with urothelial cancer. Both conserved end residues are part of each CDR3. The D gene is left open where the match is weak. Rows may omit the clone size; those that give it use once, few, many or a size class.

J: TRBJ2-1; size: NA; D: NA; V: TRBV27; DNA: TGTGCCAGCAGTTACCAAAATAAGGGGAATGAGCAGTTCTTC; CDR3: CASSYQNKGNEQFF
J: TRBJ2-1; size: NA; D: TRBD2; V: TRBV7-2; DNA: TGTGCCAGCAGCCCCGGGGGGGGCGGGGCTTCCTACAATGAGCAGTTCTTC; CDR3: CASSPGGGGASYNEQFF
J: TRBJ1-1; size: NA; D: NA; V: TRBV14; DNA: TGTGCCAGCAGCCACAGGGGTATGAACACTGAAGCTTTCTTT; CDR3: CASSHRGMNTEAFF
J: TRBJ1-2; size: few; D: NA; V: TRBV6-1; DNA: TGTGCCAGCAGTGACCAGGGGCCCTATGGCTACACCTTC; CDR3: CASSDQGPYGYTF
J: TRBJ2-1; size: NA; D: TRBD2; V: TRBV28; DNA: TGTGCCAGCAGTCCAGCTCCCCGACTAGCGGTGACCTACAATGAGCAGTTCTTC; CDR3: CASSPAPRLAVTYNEQFF
J: TRBJ2-3; size: NA; D: TRBD1; V: TRBV5-1; DNA: TGCGCCACCTCAGGACAGGGTCCAGATACGCAGTATTTT; CDR3: CATSGQGPDTQYF
J: TRBJ1-2; size: NA; D: TRBD1; V: TRBV9; DNA: TGTGCCAGCAGTCCAGGGGGCGATCTCGCTTATGGCTACACCTTC; CDR3: CASSPGGDLAYGYTF
J: TRBJ2-3; size: NA; D: NA; V: TRBV7-2; DNA: TGTGCCAGCAGCTCAACGACTAGCACAGATACGCAGTATTTT; CDR3: CASSSTTSTDTQYF
J: TRBJ1-2; size: once; D: NA; V: TRBV19; DNA: TGTGCCAGTAGTATAGAGGGGAGAAACTATGGCTACACCTTC; CDR3: CASSIEGRNYGYTF
J: TRBJ1-2; size: NA; D: TRBD1; V: TRBV6-5; DNA: TGTGCCAGCAGTTGGGACAGGGAAAATGGCTACACCTTC; CDR3: CASSWDRENGYTF
J: TRBJ2-7; size: NA; D: NA; V: TRBV9; DNA: TGTGCCAGCAGCCGCGGAGGGGAGGGGGTCTACGAGCAGTACTTC; CDR3: CASSRGGEGVYEQYF
J: TRBJ1-1; size: NA; D: TRBD1; V: TRBV27; DNA: TGTGCCAGCAGTTCGACAGGGATGAACACTGAAGCTTTCTTT; CDR3: CASSSTGMNTEAFF
J: TRBJ2-7; size: NA; D: NA; V: TRBV7-6; DNA: TGTGCCAGCAGCCCCACAGGGATTGACGAGCAGTACTTC; CDR3: CASSPTGIDEQYF
J: TRBJ2-6; size: NA; D: NA; V: TRBV25-1; DNA: TGTGCCAGCAGTGGGTCAGGGTTAAGGGCTGGGGCCAACGTCCTGACTTTC; CDR3: CASSGSGLRAGANVLTF
J: TRBJ2-1; size: few; D: TRBD2; V: TRBV4-1; DNA: TGCGCCAGCAGCCAAACGGGAGGGCCCGTTCCGGAGCAGTTCTTC; CDR3: CASSQTGGPVPEQFF
J: TRBJ1-2; size: NA; D: NA; V: TRBV19; DNA: TGTGCCAGTAGTATAGATCGGTCGGGGGTGGGCTACACCTTC; CDR3: CASSIDRSGVGYTF
J: TRBJ2-3; size: NA; D: NA; V: TRBV11-2; DNA: TGTGCCAGCAGCTTAGAAGGGGGAGCGGGCACAGATACGCAGTATTTT; CDR3: CASSLEGGAGTDTQYF
J: TRBJ2-5; size: NA; D: TRBD2; V: TRBV19; DNA: TGTGCCAGTAGTATAGATAGCGGGAGTGGAGAGACCCAGTACTTC; CDR3: CASSIDSGSGETQYF
J: TRBJ2-3; size: NA; D: TRBD1; V: TRBV9; DNA: TGTGCCAGCAGCGCCTCGACAGGGACCTTCGATACGCAGTATTTT; CDR3: CASSASTGTFDTQYF
J: TRBJ2-5; size: NA; D: TRBD1; V: TRBV6-5; DNA: TGTGCCAGCAGGGACAGGAGCCAAGAGACCCAGTACTTC; CDR3: CASRDRSQETQYF
J: TRBJ1-4; size: NA; D: NA; V: TRBV28; DNA: TGTGCCAGCAGTTTTTCCGGGGGTACTAATGAAAAACTGTTTTTT; CDR3: CASSFSGGTNEKLFF
J: TRBJ2-1; size: NA; D: NA; V: TRBV29-1; DNA: TGCAGCGTTGGCTCTAGTTCGGTCAATGAGCAGTTCTTC; CDR3: CSVGSSSVNEQFF
J: TRBJ2-1; size: NA; D: TRBD2; V: TRBV7-3; DNA: TGTGCCAGCAGCTTAACGACTAGCGATTCCTACAATGAGCAGTTCTTC; CDR3: CASSLTTSDSYNEQFF
J: TRBJ1-2; size: NA; D: TRBD1; V: TRBV6-1; DNA: TGTGCCAGCAGTGAACTAGGGACAGGGAGTGGCTACACCTTC; CDR3: CASSELGTGSGYTF
J: TRBJ2-3; size: NA; D: TRBD2; V: TRBV4-3; DNA: TGCGCCAGCAGCCCCGGGGGTCTTGGGCTAGCGGGACGCACAGATACGCAGTATTTT; CDR3: CASSPGGLGLAGRTDTQYF
J: TRBJ1-1; size: NA; D: NA; V: TRBV30; DNA: TGTGCCTGGAGTGTAGCGGGGGTCACTGAAGCTTTCTTT; CDR3: CAWSVAGVTEAFF
J: TRBJ1-3; size: NA; D: NA; V: TRBV18; DNA: TGTGCCAGCTCAGAGGAGATCTCTGGAAACACCATATATTTT; CDR3: CASSEEISGNTIYF
J: TRBJ2-1; size: once; D: TRBD2; V: TRBV5-1; DNA: TGCGCCAGCAGCTTCGGCGGGGGGCTCGTGAATGAGCAGTTCTTC; CDR3: CASSFGGGLVNEQFF
J: TRBJ2-7; size: NA; D: TRBD2; V: TRBV9; DNA: TGTGCCAGCAGCCCTCGGACAGGACTAGCGGCCTACGAGCAGTACTTC; CDR3: CASSPRTGLAAYEQYF
J: TRBJ1-2; size: NA; D: NA; V: TRBV29-1; DNA: TGCAGCGTTGAAGTCCAGGGGTATGGCTACACCTTC; CDR3: CSVEVQGYGYTF
J: TRBJ2-5; size: NA; D: TRBD1; V: TRBV5-4; DNA: TGTGCCAGCAGCGGGGACAGGGGGGAGACCCAGTACTTC; CDR3: CASSGDRGETQYF
J: TRBJ2-4; size: NA; D: TRBD2; V: TRBV28; DNA: TGTGCCAGCAGTTGGGACGGGACTAGTAAGGCCAAAAACATTCAGTACTTC; CDR3: CASSWDGTSKAKNIQYF
J: TRBJ2-2; size: NA; D: NA; V: TRBV27; DNA: TGTGCCAGCAGTCCCAGTGGGACAAAGAACACCGGGGAGCTGTTTTTT; CDR3: CASSPSGTKNTGELFF
J: TRBJ1-3; size: NA; D: NA; V: TRBV5-6; DNA: TGTGCCAGCAGACGGGATTCTGGAAACACCATATATTTT; CDR3: CASRRDSGNTIYF
J: TRBJ1-1; size: NA; D: NA; V: TRBV30; DNA: TGTGCCTGGGGCCGCTTGGGGGCTGGAAACACTGAAGCTTTCTTT; CDR3: CAWGRLGAGNTEAFF
J: TRBJ1-2; size: NA; D: NA; V: TRBV9; DNA: TGTGCCAGCAGCGTAGGTCCGGACAAGGGAGGGGCCTCCTATGGCTACACCTTC; CDR3: CASSVGPDKGGASYGYTF
J: TRBJ1-5; size: NA; D: NA; V: TRBV18; DNA: TGTGCCAGCTCGGTAGACAGTAACGGTCAGCCCCAGCATTTT; CDR3: CASSVDSNGQPQHF
J: TRBJ2-7; size: few; D: NA; V: TRBV18; DNA: TGTGCCAGCTCACCGCGGCACGAGCAGTACTTC; CDR3: CASSPRHEQYF
J: TRBJ2-3; size: NA; D: TRBD2; V: TRBV23-1; DNA: TGCGCCAGCAGTTTTCCCTTAGCGGGGGCGGCAGATACGCAGTATTTT; CDR3: CASSFPLAGAADTQYF
J: TRBJ1-2; size: once; D: NA; V: TRBV12-1; DNA: TGTGCCAGCAGCTTTGTGGGGGCGCCTAACTATGGCTACACCTTC; CDR3: CASSFVGAPNYGYTF
J: TRBJ1-5; size: NA; D: NA; V: TRBV5-1; DNA: TGCGCCAGCAGCTTGGGCGGGGGCAATCAGCCCCAGCATTTT; CDR3: CASSLGGGNQPQHF
J: TRBJ2-5; size: NA; D: TRBD1; V: TRBV7-2; DNA: TGTGCCAGCAGCTTAGGACAGGGCGGGTGGGAGACCCAGTACTTC; CDR3: CASSLGQGGWETQYF
J: TRBJ1-1; size: NA; D: NA; V: TRBV4-1; DNA: TGCGCCAGCAGCCTGGACCGCAGGGACACTGAAGCTTTCTTT; CDR3: CASSLDRRDTEAFF
J: TRBJ1-4; size: NA; D: NA; V: TRBV7-9; DNA: TGTGCCAGCAGCTTAGAACGGGGTGAAAAACTGTTTTTT; CDR3: CASSLERGEKLFF
J: TRBJ2-7; size: NA; D: TRBD2; V: TRBV7-2; DNA: TGTGCCAGCAGCTTCGCGGGACTAGCTGGAGAGCAGTACTTC; CDR3: CASSFAGLAGEQYF
J: TRBJ1-2; size: few; D: NA; V: TRBV28; DNA: TGTGCCAGCAGTGTATCCGCGGGCACCTATGGCTACACCTTC; CDR3: CASSVSAGTYGYTF
J: TRBJ1-2; size: NA; D: TRBD1; V: TRBV6-6; DNA: TGTGCCAGCACCCCAAACAGGGGCAACGGCTACACCTTC; CDR3: CASTPNRGNGYTF
J: TRBJ1-1; size: NA; D: NA; V: TRBV11-3; DNA: TGTGCCAGCAGCTTAGGAGGGAAGAGGAGGACTGAAGCTTTCTTT; CDR3: CASSLGGKRRTEAFF
J: TRBJ1-6; size: NA; D: TRBD1; V: TRBV30; DNA: TGTGCCTGGAGCGAGAAGACAGGGAGCCTACCACCCCTCCACTTT; CDR3: CAWSEKTGSLPPLHF
J: TRBJ1-1; size: NA; D: NA; V: TRBV4-1; DNA: TGCGCCAGCAGCCTAACGGTGGGCGTCACTGAAGCTTTCTTT; CDR3: CASSLTVGVTEAFF
J: TRBJ1-2; size: NA; D: NA; V: TRBV29-1; DNA: TGCAGCGTTGGGCAAGATAACTATGGCTACACCTTC; CDR3: CSVGQDNYGYTF
J: TRBJ2-3; size: NA; D: TRBD1; V: TRBV10-3; DNA: TGTGCCATCTATAGGGGGCAGGGCACAGATACGCAGTATTTT; CDR3: CAIYRGQGTDTQYF
J: TRBJ1-5; size: NA; D: NA; V: TRBV12-5; DNA: TGTGCTAGTGGTTTGGTACTTGGGCAGGGCCCTTGGCCCCAGCATTTT; CDR3: CASGLVLGQGPWPQHF
J: TRBJ2-1; size: NA; D: TRBD2; V: TRBV7-2; DNA: TGTGCCAGCAGCTTAATGACTAGCGGCCGGTTTGAGCAGTTCTTC; CDR3: CASSLMTSGRFEQFF
J: TRBJ1-2; size: NA; D: NA; V: TRBV4-3; DNA: TGCGCCAGCAGCCCCTCGGGTACTACCGGTGGCTACACCTTC; CDR3: CASSPSGTTGGYTF
J: TRBJ2-3; size: NA; D: NA; V: TRBV21-1; DNA: TGTGCCAGCAGCCGACACCTTACAGGGGGCGGCACAGATACGCAGTATTTT; CDR3: CASSRHLTGGGTDTQYF
J: TRBJ2-1; size: NA; D: NA; V: TRBV11-3; DNA: TGTGCCAGCAGCTTAGGCGACAGCAATGAGCAGTTCTTC; CDR3: CASSLGDSNEQFF
J: TRBJ2-5; size: NA; D: NA; V: TRBV2; DNA: TGTGCCAGCAGTGAACGACCTCCCAAGTGGAGGCAAGAGACCCAGTACTTC; CDR3: CASSERPPKWRQETQYF
J: TRBJ2-7; size: NA; D: TRBD2; V: TRBV6-6; DNA: TGTGCCAGCAGCCCGGGGGGGGCGCACGACGAGCAGTACTTC; CDR3: CASSPGGAHDEQYF
J: TRBJ1-2; size: NA; D: TRBD1; V: TRBV19; DNA: TGCGCCAGTAAGTTCACAGGGGAATATGGCTACACCTTC; CDR3: CASKFTGEYGYTF